This entry features one T cell receptor beta chain sequence. Its specificity is unknown. The sample belongs to a study of cytomegalovirus exposure and HLA in healthy donors. Study-wide results and limits: Later analysis identified several of the most significant clusters that appeared linked to common viral pathogens.

While unrecorded immune exposures were likely, the donors were nominally healthy when sampled. Primers included in the PCR were 60 Vbeta and 13 Jbeta primers. The protocol was immunoSEQ multiplex PCR, while the TCRdb copy is restricted to in-frame clones and leaves out a portion. The sample lists some 90,000 clones; 60% to 80% were seen once. Input material: PBMCs. This sequence was found in a woman aged 45 to 65 in good health and CMV-seropositive.

In nucleotides, the CDR3 is TGTGCCAGCAGTTGGGGAGGCACAGATACGCAGTATTTT. Translating it yields CASSWGGTDTQYF. The rearrangement uses TRBV6-4 and TRBJ2-3; tentatively, D is TRBD2 (5 bases). This CDR3 region has 13 residues. V lost 5 bases to trimming and J lost 1 base, with 7 bases between them. Germline CDR1 is MRHNA and CDR2 is SNTAGT.